The present T cell receptor (beta chain) was sequenced within a study of cytomegalovirus exposure and HLA in healthy donors. Overall study results and limits: Later on, an analysis found that several of the most significant clusters appeared to be linked to common viral pathogens, which included parvovirus B19.

This clone was seen more than once but under ten times. Its antigen is currently unknown. The PCR employed 60 Vbeta primers together with 13 Jbeta primers. The table came from immunoSEQ multiplex PCR; TCRdb's copy has only in-frame clones and leaves some out. The table records about 150,000 clones, 75% of them present only once. Trimming pared 4 bases from V and 4 bases from J, leaving 11 bases between. The CDR3 contains 13 residues. The germline V gene has CDR1 SGHTS and CDR2 YDEGEE. This TCR derives from a man between 18 and 35 years old in good health and CMV-seropositive. The chain is built from TRBV5-8 and TRBJ1-2, with D unclear. Material: PBMCs. CDR3 sequence: CASSPRGGYGYTF. Written as DNA, the CDR3 is TGTGCCAGCAGCCCCCGGGGAGGCTATGGCTACACCTTC.